Presented here are 10 T cell receptor beta chains from one specimen sequenced in a study of blood T cells in healthy people across ages. For the second PCR, which ran for about 6 to 11 cycles, a sample-barcoded 5' primer and a J-beta primer mix were used. TCRdb called the 5' RACE reads again in MiXCR, with one record for every CDR3 protein. The data contain 750,000 to 950,000 distinct CDR3 sequences, 20% to 30% of them singletons. This sample also belongs to another study, concerning T cells of mothers and their children.

The source material was blood. These receptors came from a boy aged 5-17 years in good health.

This clonotype has only a few counts. This rearrangement joins TRBV5-1 to TRBJ1-1; D uncertain. Germline lookup yields CDR1 SGHRS and CDR2 YFSETQ. CDR3 length: 17 amino acids. Trimming took off 2 bases at V and 2 bases at J, with 19 bases between the two ends. CDR3 region: CASSLGREFTGNTEAFF. The CDR3 DNA is TGCGCCAGCAGCTTAGGTAGGGAATTCACGGGAAACACTGAAGCTTTCTTT.

The table lists this clonotype with a few counts. This chain uses TRBV5-1 with TRBJ1-1, with 7 bases matching TRBD1. This CDR3 region has 15 residues. Per the germline V gene, CDR1 is SGHRS and CDR2 is YFSETQ. Unmatched junction bases numbered 9, after V lost 0 bases and J lost 7 bases. CDR3 region: CASSLGVETGFEAFF. In nucleotides, the CDR3 is TGCGCCAGCAGCTTGGGGGTAGAGACAGGGTTTGAAGCTTTCTTT.

This clonotype showed up just a few times. The chain carries TRBV3-1 and TRBJ2-2; D might be TRBD2 (5 bases). Trimming removed 4 bases from V and 3 bases from J, with 21 bases in between. This CDR3 is built from 18 residues. CDR1 is LGHDT, CDR2 YNNKEL, per germline (reference sequence). The CDR3 DNA reads as TGTGCCAGCAGCCCCCTCTCATGGAGGTACGCGGACACCGGGGAGCTGTTTTTT. Protein product: CASSPLSWRYADTGELFF.

This clonotype has a handful of counts. The chain uses TRBV5-1 and TRBJ1-5; no clear D gene. The ends were cut back, 0 bases at V and 3 bases at J, with 10 bases in the middle. Germline-derived CDR1 and CDR2 are SGHRS and YFSETQ. This CDR3 has 15 residues. CDR3 in DNA: TGCGCCAGCAGCTTGGGAGGGTCCCTCAATCAGCCCCAGCATTTT. This translates into CASSLGGSLNQPQHF.

This clonotype was counted a few times. This sequence joins TRBV5-1 and TRBJ1-4, with unresolved D. The CDR3 sequence is 15 residues long. CDR1 and CDR2 from the germline V gene are SGHRS and YFSETQ. Deletions cut 1 base from V and 0 bases from J, with 7 bases between. CDR3 sequence reads: CASSLNSATNEKLFF. The DNA of the CDR3 is TGCGCCAGCAGCTTGAACAGCGCAACTAATGAAAAACTGTTTTTT.

The chain couples TRBV11-3 to TRBJ1-1; D is possibly TRBD1 (6 bases). The CDR3 runs to 14 residues. The germline gives CDR1 SGHNT, CDR2 YENEEA. V was pared by 3 bases and J by 1 base, with 9 bases between. The CDR3 bases are TGTGCCAGCAGCTTTTCAGGGGAGAACACTGAAGCTTTCTTT. Amino acid sequence: CASSFSGENTEAFF.

This clonotype was detected only a few times. V is TRBV5-1 and J is TRBJ1-1, with D maybe TRBD1 (5 bases). V was trimmed by 0 bases and J by 1 base, leaving 10 bases between them. Germline CDR1 reads SGHRS; CDR2 reads YFSETQ. CDR3 length equals 15 residues. CDR3 in DNA: TGCGCCAGCAGCTTGGATAGGGGTGAGAACACTGAAGCTTTCTTT. Translating gives CASSLDRGENTEAFF. Combining the CDR3 with reference TRBV5-1 and TRBJ1-1 gives the whole variable domain KAGVTQTPRYLIKTRGQQVTLSCSPISGHRSVSWYQQTPGQGLQFLFEYFSETQRNKGNFPGRFSGRQFSNSRSEMNVSTLELGDSALYLCASSLDRGENTEAFFGQGTRLTVV.

This clonotype turned up a few times. The chain couples TRBV29-1 to TRBJ2-7; a weak D match, TRBD1 (5 bases). The J call may be mistaken, given a closer DNA end match to TRBJ2-1. The germline V gene encodes CDR1 SQVTM and CDR2 ANQGSEA. The CDR3 spans 13 residues. The CDR3 sequence: CSVIGQKSDEQFF. The CDR3, as DNA: TGCAGCGTTATTGGACAAAAAAGCGATGAGCAGTTCTTC.

This clonotype has only a few counts. A read error is possible here, since a much larger clone lies one base away. The chain joins TRBV7-2 to TRBJ2-6; D gene ambiguous. Germline values: CDR1 SGHTA, CDR2 FQGNSA. The CDR3 length is 16 residues. The CDR3 is CPSSPRVLSGANVLTF. The CDR3 nucleotides read TGTCCCAGCAGCCCCAGAGTCCTCTCTGGGGCCAACGTCCTGACTTTC.

This clonotype was picked up a small number of times. The rearrangement joins TRBV18 to TRBJ2-5; 8 bases are shared with TRBD1. Losses at the gene ends were 3 bases for V and 7 bases for J; bases not matched to a gene: 13. The germline gives CDR1 KGHSH, CDR2 LQKENI. This CDR3 comprises 16 residues. The DNA for the CDR3 is TGTGCCAGCTCACCTCACGGACAGGGACCTCGCCGGACCCAGTACTTC. Translation: CASSPHGQGPRRTQYF.